Sequencing of this T cell receptor beta chain was carried out in a study of blood T cell repertoires in COVID-19. Study overall: The United States, Italy and Spain supplied acute and convalescent COVID-19 samples. The cDNA or gDNA used as material had been derived from T cells, B-cell-depleted T cells, or PBMCs.

This clone has a single count. Per the germline V gene, CDR1 is WSHSY and CDR2 is SAAADI. The CDR3 length is 13 residues. The junction had 3 bases not matched to a gene; V was cut back by 7 bases and J by 4 bases. How the authors handled the data: Counts of nucleated cells, estimated from reference gene primer amplification, were obtained. Using immunoSEQ multiplex PCR, the repertoire was profiled, and TCRdb retains in-frame clones only, with some absent. The V and J calls and clone size are taken from that table; D and trimming were inferred from the DNA. This table has roughly 79,000 clones, around 82% appearing once.

This TCR came from a human donor in a cohort sampled during active COVID-19. The V gene is TRBV10-2, the J gene TRBJ2-5; 10 positions match TRBD2. The sample consisted of peripheral blood. The CDR3 protein is CASTLAGGETQYF. The CDR3 DNA follows: TGCGCCAGCACCTTAGCGGGGGGAGAGACCCAGTACTTC.